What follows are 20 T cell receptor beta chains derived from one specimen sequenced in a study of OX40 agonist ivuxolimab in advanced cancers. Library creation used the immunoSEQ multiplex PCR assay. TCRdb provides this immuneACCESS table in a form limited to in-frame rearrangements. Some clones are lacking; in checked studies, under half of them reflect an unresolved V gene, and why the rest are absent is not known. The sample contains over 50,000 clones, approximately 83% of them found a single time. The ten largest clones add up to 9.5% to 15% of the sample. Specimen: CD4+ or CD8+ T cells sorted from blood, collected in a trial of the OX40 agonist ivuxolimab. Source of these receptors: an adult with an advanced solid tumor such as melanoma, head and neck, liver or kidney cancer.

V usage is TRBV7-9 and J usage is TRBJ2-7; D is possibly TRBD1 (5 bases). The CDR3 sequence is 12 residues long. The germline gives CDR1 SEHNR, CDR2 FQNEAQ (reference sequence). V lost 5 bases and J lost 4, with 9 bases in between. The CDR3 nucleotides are TGTGCCAGCAGCCTAGGGGCATACGAGCAGTACTTC. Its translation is CASSLGAYEQYF.

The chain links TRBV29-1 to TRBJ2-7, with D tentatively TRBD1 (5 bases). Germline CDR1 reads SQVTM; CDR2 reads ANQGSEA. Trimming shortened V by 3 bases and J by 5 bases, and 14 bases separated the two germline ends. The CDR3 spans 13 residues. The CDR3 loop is CSVDRQGGHEQYF. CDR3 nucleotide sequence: TGCAGCGTTGACCGCCAGGGTGGGCACGAGCAGTACTTC.

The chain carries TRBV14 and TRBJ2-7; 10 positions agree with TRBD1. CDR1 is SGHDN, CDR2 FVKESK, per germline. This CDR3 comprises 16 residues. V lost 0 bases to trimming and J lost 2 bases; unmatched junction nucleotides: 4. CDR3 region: CASSQDVGTGAYEQYF. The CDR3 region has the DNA TGTGCCAGCAGCCAAGATGTGGGGACAGGGGCCTACGAGCAGTACTTC. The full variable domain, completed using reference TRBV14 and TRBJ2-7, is EAGVTQFPSHSVIEKGQTVTLRCDPISGHDNLYWYRRVMGKEIKFLLHFVKESKQDESGMPNNRFLAERTGGTYSTLKVQPAELEDSGVYFCASSQDVGTGAYEQYFGPGTRLTVT.

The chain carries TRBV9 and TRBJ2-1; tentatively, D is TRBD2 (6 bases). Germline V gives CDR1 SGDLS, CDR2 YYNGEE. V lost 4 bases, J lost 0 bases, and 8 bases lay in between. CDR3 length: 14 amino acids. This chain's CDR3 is CASSRGSSYNEQFF. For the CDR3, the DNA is TGTGCCAGCAGCCGGGGGAGCTCCTACAATGAGCAGTTCTTC.

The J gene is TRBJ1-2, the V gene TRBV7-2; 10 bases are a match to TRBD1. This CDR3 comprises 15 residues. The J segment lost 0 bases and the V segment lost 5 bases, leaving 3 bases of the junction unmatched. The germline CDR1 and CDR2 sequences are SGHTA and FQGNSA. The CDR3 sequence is CASSTGTGANYGYTF. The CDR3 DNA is TGTGCCAGCAGCACGGGGACAGGGGCTAACTATGGCTACACCTTC.

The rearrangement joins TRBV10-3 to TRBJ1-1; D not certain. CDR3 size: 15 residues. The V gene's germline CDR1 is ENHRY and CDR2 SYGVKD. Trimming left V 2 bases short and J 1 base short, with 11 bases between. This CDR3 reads CAISEPWTGNTEAFF. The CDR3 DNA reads TGTGCCATCAGTGAGCCATGGACGGGGAACACTGAAGCTTTCTTT.

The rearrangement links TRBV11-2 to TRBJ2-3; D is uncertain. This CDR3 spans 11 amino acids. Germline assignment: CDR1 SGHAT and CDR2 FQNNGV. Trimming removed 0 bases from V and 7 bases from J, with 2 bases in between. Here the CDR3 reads CASSLEHTQYF. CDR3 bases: TGTGCCAGCAGCTTAGAACATACGCAGTATTTT.

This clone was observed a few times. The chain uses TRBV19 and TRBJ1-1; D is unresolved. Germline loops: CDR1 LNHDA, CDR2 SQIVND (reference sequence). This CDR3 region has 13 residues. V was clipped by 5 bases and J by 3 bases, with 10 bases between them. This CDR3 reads CASSPRYYTEAFF. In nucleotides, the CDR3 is TGTGCCAGTAGTCCAAGGTATTACACTGAAGCTTTCTTT.

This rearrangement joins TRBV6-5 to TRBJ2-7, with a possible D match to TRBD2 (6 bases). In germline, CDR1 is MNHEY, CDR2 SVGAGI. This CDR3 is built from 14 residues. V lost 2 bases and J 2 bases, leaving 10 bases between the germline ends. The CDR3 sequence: CASSYGGVPYEQYF. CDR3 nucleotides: TGTGCCAGCAGTTACGGCGGGGTTCCCTACGAGCAGTACTTC.

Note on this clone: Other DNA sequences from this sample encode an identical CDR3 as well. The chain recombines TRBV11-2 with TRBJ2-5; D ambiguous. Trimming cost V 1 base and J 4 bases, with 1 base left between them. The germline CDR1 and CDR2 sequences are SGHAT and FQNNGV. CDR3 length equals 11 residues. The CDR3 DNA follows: TGTGCCAGCAGCTTAGGAGAGACCCAGTACTTC. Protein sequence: CASSLGETQYF.

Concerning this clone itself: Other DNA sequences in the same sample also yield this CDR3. CDR3 sequence: CASSLVGGSEQFF. CDR3 in DNA: TGTGCCAGCAGCTTAGTTGGGGGTAGTGAGCAGTTCTTC. The chain couples TRBV7-9 to TRBJ2-1; D is tentatively TRBD1 or TRBD2 (5 bases each). Trimming shortened V by 1 base and J by 9 bases, and 10 bases separated the two germline ends. From germline, CDR1 is SEHNR and CDR2 FQNEAQ (reference sequence). This CDR3 spans 13 amino acids.

CDR3 residues: CASSLALSGETQYF. CDR3 nucleotides: TGTGCCAGCAGCTTAGCGCTCAGTGGGGAGACCCAGTACTTC. The V gene is TRBV7-6, the J gene TRBJ2-5; the D is unclear. This CDR3 has 14 residues. The V and J ends lost 0 bases and 5 bases respectively, with 10 bases between them. Germline CDR1 reads SGHVS; CDR2 reads FNYEAQ. Variable domain in full (rest from reference TRBV7-6 and TRBJ2-5): GAGVSQSPRYKVTKRGQDVALRCDPISGHVSLYWYRQALGQGPEFLTYFNYEAQQDKSGLPNDRFSAERPEGSISTLTIQRTEQRDSAMYRCASSLALSGETQYFGPGTRLLVL.

DNA of the CDR3: TGTGCCAGCAGCTTAGCTTCGAATTGGTTGGGGCTGTTTTTT. This gives the protein CASSLASNWLGLFF. The chain employs TRBV7-9 and TRBJ2-2; the D is unclear. Germline CDR1 SEHNR, CDR2 FQNEAQ (reference sequence). Trimming removed 0 bases from V and 13 bases from J, with 15 bases in between. The CDR3 runs 14 residues.

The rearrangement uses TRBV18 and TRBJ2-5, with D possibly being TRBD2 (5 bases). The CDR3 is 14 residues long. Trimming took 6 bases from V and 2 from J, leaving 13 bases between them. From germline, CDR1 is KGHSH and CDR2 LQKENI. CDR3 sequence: CASSTEAQQETQYF. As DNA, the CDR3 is TGTGCCAGCTCGACGGAGGCACAGCAAGAGACCCAGTACTTC.

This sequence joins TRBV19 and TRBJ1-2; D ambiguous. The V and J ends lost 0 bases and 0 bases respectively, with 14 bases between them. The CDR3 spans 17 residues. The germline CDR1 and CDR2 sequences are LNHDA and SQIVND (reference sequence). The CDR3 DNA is TGTGCCAGTAGTATAGATCTATCGGGGTTAACTAACTATGGCTACACCTTC. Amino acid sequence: CASSIDLSGLTNYGYTF.

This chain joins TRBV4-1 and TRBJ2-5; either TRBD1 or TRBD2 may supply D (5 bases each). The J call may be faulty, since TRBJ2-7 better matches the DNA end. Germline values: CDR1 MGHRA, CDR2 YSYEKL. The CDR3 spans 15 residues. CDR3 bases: TGCGCCAGCAGCCAAGGTGTGGGGGATGGGTACGAGCAGTACTTC. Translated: CASSQGVGDGYEQYF.

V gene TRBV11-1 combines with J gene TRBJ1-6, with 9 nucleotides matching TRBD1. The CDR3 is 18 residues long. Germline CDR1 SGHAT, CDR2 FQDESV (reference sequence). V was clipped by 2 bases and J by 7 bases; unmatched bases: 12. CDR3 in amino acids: CASSLPGLGTGSNSPLHF. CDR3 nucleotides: TGTGCCAGCAGCTTACCGGGTCTTGGGACAGGGTCGAATTCACCCCTCCACTTT. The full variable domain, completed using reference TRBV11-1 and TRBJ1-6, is EAEVAQSPRYKITEKSQAVAFWCDPISGHATLYWYRQILGQGPELLVQFQDESVVDDSQLPKDRFSAERLKGVDSTLKIQPAELGDSAMYLCASSLPGLGTGSNSPLHFGNGTRLTVT.

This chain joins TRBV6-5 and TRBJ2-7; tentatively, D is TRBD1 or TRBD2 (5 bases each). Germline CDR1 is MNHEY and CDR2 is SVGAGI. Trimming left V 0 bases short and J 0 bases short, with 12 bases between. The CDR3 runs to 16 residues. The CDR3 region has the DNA TGTGCCAGCAGTTACTCAGTGAGGGGACCCTCCTACGAGCAGTACTTC. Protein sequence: CASSYSVRGPSYEQYF.

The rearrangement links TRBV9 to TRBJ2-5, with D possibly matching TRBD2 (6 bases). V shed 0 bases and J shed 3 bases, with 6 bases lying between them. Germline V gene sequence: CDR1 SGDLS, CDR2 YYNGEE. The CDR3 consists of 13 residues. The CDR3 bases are TGTGCCAGCAGCGTAGGGGGGGAAGAGACCCAGTACTTC. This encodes CASSVGGEETQYF. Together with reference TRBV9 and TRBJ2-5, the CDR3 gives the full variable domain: DSGVTQTPKHLITATGQRVTLRCSPRSGDLSVYWYQQSLDQGLQFLIQYYNGEERAKGNILERFSAQQFPDLHSELNLSSLELGDSALYFCASSVGGEETQYFGPGTRLLVL.

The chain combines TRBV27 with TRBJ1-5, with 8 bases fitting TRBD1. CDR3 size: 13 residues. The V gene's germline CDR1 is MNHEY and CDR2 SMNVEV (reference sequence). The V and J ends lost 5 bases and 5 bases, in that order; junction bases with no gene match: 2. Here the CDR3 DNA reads TGTGCCAGCAGTATGACAGGGGATCAGCCCCAGCATTTT. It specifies CASSMTGDQPQHF.